Shown below are 9 T cell receptor beta chains from a single sample sequenced in a study of cytomegalovirus exposure and HLA in healthy donors. TCRdb keeps only in-frame clones here, not all; method: immunoSEQ multiplex PCR. The sample has over 150,000 clones, roughly 84% seen once. The sample comprised PBMCs. The receptors derive from a woman aged 30 to 39 in good health and CMV-seropositive.

The chain couples TRBV19 to TRBJ2-7; 9 bases fit TRBD1. CDR1 and CDR2 (germline): LNHDA, SQIVND (reference sequence). V lost 5 bases and J lost 4; bases outside the gene matches: 15. The CDR3 totals 17 residues. CDR3 residues: CASSPQGAPLLTYEQYF. The DNA of the CDR3 is TGTGCCAGTAGTCCACAGGGGGCACCGCTCCTTACTTACGAGCAGTACTTC.

This chain uses TRBV6-5 with TRBJ2-7; 8 bases are a match to TRBD2. J was trimmed by 4 bases and V by 5 bases; bases with no gene match: 1. The CDR3 contains 12 residues. The germline V gene has CDR1 MNHEY and CDR2 SVGAGI. The CDR3 loop reads CASSLAGYEQYF. The CDR3 DNA reads as TGTGCCAGCAGTCTAGCGGGTTACGAGCAGTACTTC.

The CDR3 coding sequence is TGTGCCAGCAGTATGGCGGGAGGGCCGGGGGAGCTGTTTTTT. Translating it yields CASSMAGGPGELFF. The J gene is TRBJ2-2, the V gene TRBV6-5; 9 nucleotides match TRBD2. CDR1 and CDR2 from the germline V gene are MNHEY and SVGAGI. The CDR3 runs 14 residues. The V segment lost 5 bases and the J segment 8 bases; nucleotides outside the gene matches: 6.

This clone turned up a few times. V and J are TRBV10-3 and TRBJ2-7; D call uncertain. With 0 bases removed from V and 0 bases from J, the gap between germline ends came to 12 bases. This CDR3 contains 16 residues. The V gene's germline CDR1 is ENHRY and CDR2 SYGVKD. The CDR3 DNA reads TGTGCCATCAGTGAGTCAATCGGAGCCAACTCCTACGAGCAGTACTTC. Its protein product is CAISESIGANSYEQYF.

The chain carries TRBV7-3 and TRBJ2-1; TRBD2 aligns across 9 bases. The CDR3 covers 15 residues. J lost 7 bases, V lost 3 bases, and 7 bases had no gene match. Germline CDR1 reads SGHTA; CDR2 reads FQGTGA. The CDR3 DNA reads TGTGCCAGCAGCTTTGGGGTAGCGGGAGAGAATGAGCAGTTCTTC. This encodes CASSFGVAGENEQFF.

The chain employs TRBV29-1 and TRBJ2-7, with D maybe TRBD1 (5 bases). V was pared by 7 bases and J by 7 bases, with 23 bases between. From germline, CDR1 is SQVTM and CDR2 ANQGSEA. This CDR3 has 14 residues. The chain's CDR3 is CSANNQGMAREQYF. CDR3 coding DNA: TGCAGCGCCAACAACCAGGGAATGGCTAGAGAGCAGTACTTC.

This clone appeared a few times. The V and J genes are TRBV19 and TRBJ1-2; D gene unclear. CDR3 length: 12 residues. Germline V gene sequence: CDR1 LNHDA, CDR2 SQIVND (reference sequence). Trimming shortened V by 7 bases and J by 7 bases, and 13 bases separated the two germline ends. CDR3 amino acids: CASTSTTGGYTF. The CDR3 nucleotides are TGTGCCAGTACCTCTACCACGGGTGGCTACACCTTC.

The rearrangement joins TRBV7-9 to TRBJ2-7, with 14 bases aligning to TRBD2. The V and J ends lost 8 bases and 6 bases, in that order; junction bases with no gene match: 3. CDR1 is SEHNR, CDR2 FQNEAQ, per germline (reference sequence). The CDR3 sequence is 13 residues long. Here the CDR3 DNA reads TGTGCCAGCTCGGGACTAGCGGGAGTCGAGCAGTACTTC. Translation: CASSGLAGVEQYF.

This chain links TRBV5-1 with TRBJ2-1, with TRBD2 matching over 12 bases. J lost 10 bases, V lost 6 bases, and 8 bases had no gene match. Germline assignment: CDR1 SGHRS and CDR2 YFSETQ. The CDR3 spans 14 residues. CDR3 coding DNA: TGCGCCAGCATGTTGACTAGCGGGAGCCGGGAGCAGTTCTTC. Translation: CASMLTSGSREQFF.